A single sample gave rise to the 20 T cell receptor beta chains below, sequenced in a study of T cell repertoires in cytomegalovirus infection. One entry per CDR3 protein, called by TCRdb with MiXCR from the reads. The sample holds 100,000 to 150,000 distinct CDR3 sequences, approximately 9.2% seen once. Sequences were obtained from PBMCs. The receptors derive from a human donor in good health (CMV status not recorded). Some clones in this sample may be carry-over from other donors' samples.

This chain uses TRBV29-1 with TRBJ2-1; D ambiguous. V dropped 3 bases and J dropped 6 bases, with 18 bases sitting between them. CDR3 length: 15 residues. The germline V gene has CDR1 SQVTM and CDR2 ANQGSEA. The DNA of the CDR3 is TGCAGCGTTGAGGCCCCTACGATTTCATCCAATGAGCAGTTCTTC. It encodes CSVEAPTISSNEQFF.

This clonotype has a count of ten or more. The rearrangement links TRBV7-2 to TRBJ2-7, with a possible D match to TRBD1 (5 bases). Looked up from germline, CDR1 is SGHTA and CDR2 is FQGNSA. Trimming shortened V by 1 base and J by 1 base, and 8 bases separated the two germline ends. The CDR3 spans 14 residues. CDR3 region: CASSLGTKSYEQYF. CDR3 sequence (DNA): TGTGCCAGCAGCTTAGGGACAAAATCCTACGAGCAGTACTTC.

This clonotype appeared many times. CDR3 coding DNA: TGTGCCAGCAGCTTAGAGCTGGGGACTAACTATGGCTACACCTTC. It translates to CASSLELGTNYGYTF. The chain links TRBV7-8 to TRBJ1-2; D remains unclear. CDR3 size: 15 residues. Trimming removed 1 base from V and 0 bases from J, with 9 bases in between. The germline gives CDR1 SGHVS, CDR2 FQNEAQ.

This clonotype was counted ten times or more. CDR3 region: CASSFPGRRLDYGYTF. Written as DNA, the CDR3 is TGTGCCAGCAGTTTTCCGGGCAGGAGACTAGACTATGGCTACACCTTC. This rearrangement joins TRBV28 to TRBJ1-2; D is unresolved. Looked up from germline, CDR1 is MDHEN and CDR2 is SYDVKM. This CDR3 has 16 amino acids. V was pared by 3 bases and J by 3 bases, with 17 bases between.

This clonotype was observed many times. This chain connects TRBV28 to TRBJ1-5; D is undetermined. The V gene lost 4 bases and the J gene lost 5 bases, with 12 bases spanning the gap. This CDR3 has 14 residues. The germline CDR1 and CDR2 sequences are MDHEN and SYDVKM. This CDR3 reads CASSSLPSDQPQHF. CDR3 coding DNA: TGTGCCAGCAGTTCCCTCCCCTCCGATCAGCCCCAGCATTTT.

This clonotype was observed many times. This chain links TRBV7-6 with TRBJ2-5; D is ambiguous. The CDR3 runs 16 residues. Trimming pared 2 bases from V and 4 bases from J, leaving 17 bases between. Per the germline V gene, CDR1 is SGHVS and CDR2 is FNYEAQ. CDR3 bases: TGTGCCAGCAGCTTATTCTCTGGCCCTGGGGTAGAGACCCAGTACTTC. Translation: CASSLFSGPGVETQYF.

At least ten counts were recorded for this clonotype. The chain joins TRBV25-1 to TRBJ1-1; maybe TRBD1 (5 bases). The germline V and J ends were trimmed by 3 bases and 3 bases, with 8 bases remaining between them. CDR3 length: 13 amino acids. Germline CDR1 and CDR2: MGHDK and SYGVNS. CDR3 in DNA: TGTGCCAGCAGTGACGGGACTTACACTGAAGCTTTCTTT. Amino acids: CASSDGTYTEAFF.

This clonotype was seen repeatedly, ten times or more. The chain is built from TRBV7-3 and TRBJ1-1; 8 nucleotides match TRBD1. Germline CDR1 reads SGHTA; CDR2 reads FQGTGA. The CDR3 is made up of 15 amino acids. V lost 1 base to trimming and J lost 1 base; unmatched junction nucleotides: 2. The chain's CDR3 is CASSLIGTGNTEAFF. CDR3 nucleotide sequence: TGTGCCAGCAGCTTAATTGGGACAGGGAACACTGAAGCTTTCTTT. Full variable domain (remainder filled in from reference TRBV7-3 and TRBJ1-1): GAGVSQTPSNKVTEKGKYVELRCDPISGHTALYWYRQSLGQGPEFLIYFQGTGAADDSGLPNDRFFAVRPEGSVSTLKIQRTERGDSAVYLCASSLIGTGNTEAFFGQGTRLTVV.

This chain connects TRBV5-6 to TRBJ1-1; no definite D call. CDR3 size: 14 residues. The V gene's germline CDR1 is SGHDT and CDR2 YYEEEE. With 4 bases removed from V and 2 bases from J, the gap between germline ends came to 12 bases. CDR3 protein: CASSPLGPNTEAFF. As DNA, the CDR3 is TGTGCCAGCAGCCCCCTCGGACCCAACACTGAAGCTTTCTTT.

V is TRBV28 and J is TRBJ2-6; 8 bases are a match to TRBD2. Germline CDR1 is MDHEN and CDR2 is SYDVKM. V lost 4 bases and J lost 4; bases outside the gene matches: 6. CDR3 length: 16 residues. CDR3 DNA sequence: TGTGCCAGCAGTTCCGGGGGGGGGGGAGGGGCCAACGTCCTGACTTTC. Translating it yields CASSSGGGGGANVLTF.

At least ten counts were recorded for this clonotype. The chain is built from TRBV7-2 and TRBJ1-2; D not resolved. V was clipped by 0 bases and J by 5 bases, with 13 bases between them. The CDR3 is made up of 15 amino acids. CDR1 SGHTA and CDR2 FQGNSA come from the germline V gene. The CDR3 DNA is TGTGCCAGCAGCTTAGCCCCTGCCGTACAGTATGGCTACACCTTC. Protein product: CASSLAPAVQYGYTF.

This clonotype was found many times. This chain connects TRBV2 to TRBJ1-1, with TRBD1 as a possible D gene (6 bases). The germline gives CDR1 SNHLY, CDR2 FYNNEI. The CDR3 is 14 amino acids. Trimming left V 6 bases short and J 3 bases short, with 14 bases between. The CDR3 DNA is TGTGCCAGCAGGGCGGCACAGGGAGACACTGAAGCTTTCTTT. Protein sequence: CASRAAQGDTEAFF.

The CDR3: CSALTSGGQETQYF. The CDR3 bases are TGCAGTGCTTTGACTAGCGGGGGGCAAGAGACCCAGTACTTC. The genes are TRBV20-1 and TRBJ2-5, with 13 nucleotides matching TRBD2. Germline V lookup: CDR1 DFQATT, CDR2 SNEGSKA (reference sequence). The CDR3 extends over 14 amino acids. V gave up 5 bases and J gave up 2 bases; unmatched junction bases: 2.

The genes are TRBV4-2 and TRBJ1-1; D remains ambiguous. Germline CDR1 LGHNA, CDR2 YNFKEQ. V dropped 0 bases and J dropped 0 bases, with 8 bases sitting between them. The CDR3 has 15 residues. Here the CDR3 reads CASSQEGPMNTEAFF. The CDR3 DNA sequence: TGTGCCAGCAGCCAAGAAGGGCCGATGAACACTGAAGCTTTCTTT.

This clonotype was observed a handful of times. The V gene is TRBV9, the J gene TRBJ2-6; D remains unclear. Per the germline V gene, CDR1 is SGDLS and CDR2 is YYNGEE. Between the trimmed V and J ends, which lost 3 bases and 2 bases, there was a span of 9 bases. The CDR3 extends over 15 amino acids. This CDR3 reads CASSATNTGANVLTF. The DNA for the CDR3 is TGTGCCAGCAGCGCTACCAACACTGGGGCCAACGTCCTGACTTTC.

V is TRBV28 and J is TRBJ1-2; D might be TRBD1 (5 bases). The CDR3 runs to 13 residues. V lost 7 bases and J 8 bases, leaving 17 bases between the germline ends. CDR1 is MDHEN and CDR2 is SYDVKM in the germline V gene. The CDR3 DNA sequence: TGTGCCAGCACCGCGGGGCTCTGGAGAGGCTACACCTTC. Translation: CASTAGLWRGYTF.

This clonotype came up many times. The J gene is TRBJ1-3, the V gene TRBV10-3; possibly TRBD1 for D (6 bases). The CDR3 has 18 amino acids. The V gene's germline CDR1 is ENHRY and CDR2 SYGVKD. Trimming took 3 bases from V and 0 from J, leaving 18 bases between them. CDR3 DNA sequence: TGTGCCATCAGTGACGACCTACCCGGACAGCTCTCTGGAAACACCATATATTTT. This sequence encodes CAISDDLPGQLSGNTIYF.

This clonotype has a count of ten or more. The V gene is TRBV7-8, the J gene TRBJ2-2; unclear D gene. V was trimmed by 5 bases and J by 1 base, leaving 8 bases between them. Germline V gene sequence: CDR1 SGHVS, CDR2 FQNEAQ. The CDR3 sequence is 14 residues long. CDR3: CASSAKMNTGELFF. CDR3 DNA sequence: TGTGCCAGCAGCGCTAAGATGAACACCGGGGAGCTGTTTTTT. Together with reference TRBV7-8 and TRBJ2-2, the CDR3 gives the full variable domain: GAGVSQSPRYKVAKRGQDVALRCDPISGHVSLFWYQQALGQGPEFLTYFQNEAQLDKSGLPSDRFFAERPEGSVSTLKIQRTQQEDSAVYLCASSAKMNTGELFFGEGSRLTVL.

This clonotype was detected only a few times. This rearrangement joins TRBV4-1 to TRBJ2-5, with D perhaps TRBD2 (7 bases). This CDR3 is 17 amino acids long. Trimming took 0 bases from V and 1 from J, leaving 15 bases between them. Looked up from germline, CDR1 is MGHRA and CDR2 is YSYEKL. The CDR3 DNA follows: TGCGCCAGCAGCCAAGAAATCGCGGGGGCCCTCCAAGAGACCCAGTACTTC. Translation gives CASSQEIAGALQETQYF.

At least ten counts were recorded for this clonotype. The gene calls are TRBV7-3 and TRBJ1-6, with D possibly being TRBD1 (6 bases). Germline assignment: CDR1 SGHTA and CDR2 FQGTGA. Between the trimmed V and J ends, which lost 5 bases and 8 bases, there was a span of 10 bases. This CDR3 comprises 13 residues. The CDR3 is CASSPGADSPLHF. CDR3 bases: TGTGCCAGCAGCCCAGGGGCGGATTCACCCCTCCACTTT.